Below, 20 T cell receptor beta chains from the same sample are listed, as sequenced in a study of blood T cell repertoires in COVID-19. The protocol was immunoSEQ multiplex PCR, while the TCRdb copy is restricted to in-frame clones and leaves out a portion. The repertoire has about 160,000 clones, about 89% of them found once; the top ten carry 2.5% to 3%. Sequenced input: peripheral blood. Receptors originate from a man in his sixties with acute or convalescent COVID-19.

The CDR3 nucleotides are TGTGCCAGCTCGGGGGACACCCTGGGGAACTATGGCTACACCTTC. Residues: CASSGDTLGNYGYTF. The genes are TRBV18 and TRBJ1-2; tentative D call: TRBD1 (6 bases). Germline lookup yields CDR1 KGHSH and CDR2 LQKENI. Between the trimmed V and J ends, which lost 6 bases and 2 bases, there was a span of 16 bases. CDR3 size: 15 residues.

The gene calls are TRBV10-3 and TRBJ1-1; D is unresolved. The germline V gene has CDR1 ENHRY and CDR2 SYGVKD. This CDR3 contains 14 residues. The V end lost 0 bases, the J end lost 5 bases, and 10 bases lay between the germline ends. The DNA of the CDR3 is TGTGCCATCAGTGAGTCTGACCCTAGAACTGAAGCTTTCTTT. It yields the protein CAISESDPRTEAFF.

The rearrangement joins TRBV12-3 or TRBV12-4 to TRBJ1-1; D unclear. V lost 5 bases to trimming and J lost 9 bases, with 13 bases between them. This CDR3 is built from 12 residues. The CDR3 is CASSLLGNQAFF. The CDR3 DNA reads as TGTGCCAGCAGTCTATTGGGCAACCAAGCTTTCTTT.

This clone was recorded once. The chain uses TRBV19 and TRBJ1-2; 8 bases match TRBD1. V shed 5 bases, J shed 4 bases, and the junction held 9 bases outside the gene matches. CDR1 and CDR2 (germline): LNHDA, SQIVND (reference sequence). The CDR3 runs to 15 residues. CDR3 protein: CASSGTGGAGYGYTF. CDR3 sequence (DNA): TGTGCCAGTAGTGGTACAGGGGGAGCGGGCTATGGCTACACCTTC.

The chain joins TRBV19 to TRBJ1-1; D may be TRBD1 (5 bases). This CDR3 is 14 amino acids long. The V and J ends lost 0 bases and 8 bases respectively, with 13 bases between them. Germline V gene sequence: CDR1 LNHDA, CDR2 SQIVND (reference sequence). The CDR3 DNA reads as TGTGCCAGTAGTATAGATCCGGGCAGGGCAGAAGCTTTCTTT. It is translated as CASSIDPGRAEAFF.

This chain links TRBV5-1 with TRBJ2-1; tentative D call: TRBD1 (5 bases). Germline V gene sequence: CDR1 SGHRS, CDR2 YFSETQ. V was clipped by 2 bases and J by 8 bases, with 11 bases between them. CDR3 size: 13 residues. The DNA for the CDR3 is TGCGCCAGCAGCTTCCAAGGGGTCCATGAGCAGTTCTTC. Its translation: CASSFQGVHEQFF.

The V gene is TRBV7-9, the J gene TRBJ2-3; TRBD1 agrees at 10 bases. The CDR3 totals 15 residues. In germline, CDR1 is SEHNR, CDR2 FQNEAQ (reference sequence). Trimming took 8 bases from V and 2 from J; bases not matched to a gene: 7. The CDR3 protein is CASARQGAFTDTQYF. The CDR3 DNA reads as TGTGCCAGCGCAAGACAGGGGGCCTTCACAGATACGCAGTATTTT. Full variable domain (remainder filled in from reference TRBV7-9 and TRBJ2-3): DTGVSQNPRHKITKRGQNVTFRCDPISEHNRLYWYRQTLGQGPEFLTYFQNEAQLEKSRLLSDRFSAERPKGSFSTLEIQRTEQGDSAMYLCASARQGAFTDTQYFGPGTRLTVL.

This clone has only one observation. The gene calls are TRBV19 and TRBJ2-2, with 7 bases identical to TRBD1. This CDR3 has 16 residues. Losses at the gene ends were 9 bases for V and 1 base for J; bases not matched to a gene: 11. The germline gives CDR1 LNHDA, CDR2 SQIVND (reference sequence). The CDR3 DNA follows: TGTGCCAGCCGCTCACAGGGGCCTTTGAACACCGGGGAGCTGTTTTTT. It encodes CASRSQGPLNTGELFF.

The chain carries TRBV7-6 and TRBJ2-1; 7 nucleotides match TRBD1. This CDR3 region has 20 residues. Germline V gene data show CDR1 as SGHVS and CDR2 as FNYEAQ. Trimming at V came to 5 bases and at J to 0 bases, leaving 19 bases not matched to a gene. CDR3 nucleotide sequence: TGTGCCAGCAGCGTGAGGGGGCCGAGCTCAGCCCAGAGCTCCTACAATGAGCAGTTCTTC. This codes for CASSVRGPSSAQSSYNEQFF.

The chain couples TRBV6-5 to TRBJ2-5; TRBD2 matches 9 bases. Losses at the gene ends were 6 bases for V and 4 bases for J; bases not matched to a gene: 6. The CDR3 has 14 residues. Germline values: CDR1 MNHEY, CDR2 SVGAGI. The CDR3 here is CASSPGTSIETQYF. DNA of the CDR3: TGTGCCAGCAGCCCCGGGACTAGCATAGAGACCCAGTACTTC.

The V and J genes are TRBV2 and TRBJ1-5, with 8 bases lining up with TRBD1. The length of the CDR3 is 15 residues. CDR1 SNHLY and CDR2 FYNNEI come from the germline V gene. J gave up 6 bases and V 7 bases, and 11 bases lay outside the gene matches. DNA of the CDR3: TGTGCCAGCACCCCGGGGGACAGGCTAGGTCAGCCCCAGCATTTT. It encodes CASTPGDRLGQPQHF.

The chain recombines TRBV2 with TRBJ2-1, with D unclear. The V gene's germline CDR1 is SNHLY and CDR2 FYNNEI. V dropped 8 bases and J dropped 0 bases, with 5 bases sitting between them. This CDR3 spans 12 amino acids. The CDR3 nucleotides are TGTGCCAGCTCAATCTCCTACAATGAGCAGTTCTTC. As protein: CASSISYNEQFF.

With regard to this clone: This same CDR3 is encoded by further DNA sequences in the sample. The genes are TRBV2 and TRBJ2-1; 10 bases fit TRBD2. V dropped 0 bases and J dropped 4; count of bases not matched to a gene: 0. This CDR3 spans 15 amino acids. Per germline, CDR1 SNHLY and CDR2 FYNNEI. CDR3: CASSEASGGYNEQFF. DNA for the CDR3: TGTGCCAGCAGTGAAGCTAGCGGGGGGTACAATGAGCAGTTCTTC.

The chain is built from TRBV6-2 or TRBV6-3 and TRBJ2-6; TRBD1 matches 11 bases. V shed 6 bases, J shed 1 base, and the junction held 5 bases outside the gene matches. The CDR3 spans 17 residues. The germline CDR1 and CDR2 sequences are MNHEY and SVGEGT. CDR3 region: CASSRTGGASGANVLTF. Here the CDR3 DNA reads TGTGCCAGCAGCCGGACAGGGGGCGCATCTGGGGCCAACGTCCTGACTTTC.

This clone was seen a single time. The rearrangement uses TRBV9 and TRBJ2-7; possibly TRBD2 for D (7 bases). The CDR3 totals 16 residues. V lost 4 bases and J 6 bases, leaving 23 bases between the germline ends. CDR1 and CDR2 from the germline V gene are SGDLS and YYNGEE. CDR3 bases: TGTGCCAGCAGCAATGCGGCGGGGGCTAATGGGGCCGAGCAGTACTTC. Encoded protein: CASSNAAGANGAEQYF.

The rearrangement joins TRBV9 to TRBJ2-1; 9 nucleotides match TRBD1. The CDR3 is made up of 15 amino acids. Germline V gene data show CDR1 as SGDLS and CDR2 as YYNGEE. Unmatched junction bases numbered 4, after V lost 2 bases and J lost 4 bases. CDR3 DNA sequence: TGTGCCAGCAGCGTCTCCGGGACAGGGTACAATGAGCAGTTCTTC. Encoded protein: CASSVSGTGYNEQFF.

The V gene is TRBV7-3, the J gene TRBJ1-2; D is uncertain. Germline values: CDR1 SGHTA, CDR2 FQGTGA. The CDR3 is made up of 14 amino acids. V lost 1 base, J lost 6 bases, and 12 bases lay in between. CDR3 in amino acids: CASSLNLVLDGYTF. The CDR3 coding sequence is TGTGCCAGCAGCTTAAATCTAGTACTGGATGGCTACACCTTC.

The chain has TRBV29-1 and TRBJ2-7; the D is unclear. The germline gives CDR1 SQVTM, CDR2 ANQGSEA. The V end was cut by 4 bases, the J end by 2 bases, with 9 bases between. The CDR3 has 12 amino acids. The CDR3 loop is CSVVIPPYEQYF. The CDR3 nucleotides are TGCAGCGTTGTCATCCCCCCCTACGAGCAGTACTTC.

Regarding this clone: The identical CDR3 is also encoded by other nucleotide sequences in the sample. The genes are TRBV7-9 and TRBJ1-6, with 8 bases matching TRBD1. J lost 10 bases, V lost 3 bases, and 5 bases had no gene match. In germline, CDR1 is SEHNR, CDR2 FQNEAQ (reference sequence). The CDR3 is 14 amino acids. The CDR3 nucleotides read TGTGCCAGCAGCTTCGGGACAGGAGGCTCACCCCTCCACTTT. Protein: CASSFGTGGSPLHF.

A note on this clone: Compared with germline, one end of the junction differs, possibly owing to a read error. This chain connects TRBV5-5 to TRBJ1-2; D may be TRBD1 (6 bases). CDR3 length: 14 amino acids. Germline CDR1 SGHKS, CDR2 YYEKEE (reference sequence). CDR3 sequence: CASSLFESTGLPDF. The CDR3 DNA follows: TGTGCCAGCAGCTTGTTTGAGTCGACAGGACTTCCCGACTTC.